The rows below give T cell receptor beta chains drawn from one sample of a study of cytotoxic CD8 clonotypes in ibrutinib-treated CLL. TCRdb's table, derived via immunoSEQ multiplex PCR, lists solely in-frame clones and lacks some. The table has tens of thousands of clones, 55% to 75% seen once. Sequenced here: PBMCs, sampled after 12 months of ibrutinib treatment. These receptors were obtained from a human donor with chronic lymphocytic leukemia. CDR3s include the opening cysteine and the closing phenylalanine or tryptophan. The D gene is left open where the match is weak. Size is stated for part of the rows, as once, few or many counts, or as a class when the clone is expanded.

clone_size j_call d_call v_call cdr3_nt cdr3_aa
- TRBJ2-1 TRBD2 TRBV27 TGTGCCAGCAGTTTATTTTCCGGGAGGGGAAATGAGCAGTTCTTC CASSLFSGRGNEQFF
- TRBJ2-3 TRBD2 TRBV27 TGTGCCAGCAGTCTGGCGCGGGGGAAAGGCACAGATACGCAGTATTTT CASSLARGKGTDTQYF
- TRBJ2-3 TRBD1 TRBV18 TGTGCCAGCTCACCATCCGGGACAGGCACAGATACGCAGTATTTT CASSPSGTGTDTQYF
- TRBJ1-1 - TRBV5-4 TGTGCCAGCAGCTCGGATCCAGGGAACACTGAAGCTTTCTTT CASSSDPGNTEAFF
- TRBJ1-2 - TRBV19 TGTGCCAGTAGACCGCACCCACAGGATAACTATGGCTACACCTTC CASRPHPQDNYGYTF
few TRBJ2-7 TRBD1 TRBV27 TGTGCCAGCAGTCCAAGGCCGGGACAGTCCTACGAGCAGTACTTC CASSPRPGQSYEQYF
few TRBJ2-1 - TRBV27 TGTGCCACCCGGCGGCTTTCGGGCAATGAGCAGTTCTTC CATRRLSGNEQFF
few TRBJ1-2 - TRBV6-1 TGTGCCAGCAGTGAAGGGGGGTGGGAAGGGACTGGCTACACCTTC CASSEGGWEGTGYTF
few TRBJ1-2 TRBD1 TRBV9 TGTGCCAGCAGCGGACAGGGATATGGCTACACCTTC CASSGQGYGYTF
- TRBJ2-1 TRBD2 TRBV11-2 TGTGCCAGCAGCCCCCAGAGGGGACTAATTTCCTACAATGAGCAGTTCTTC CASSPQRGLISYNEQFF
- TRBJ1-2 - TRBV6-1 TGTGCCAGCAGTGGAAGGACAACCCAAGAAGGCTATGGCTACACCTTC CASSGRTTQEGYGYTF
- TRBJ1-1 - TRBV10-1 TGCGCCAGCAGTGAGTCAGTGCAGGTGGGGACTGAAGCTTTCTTT CASSESVQVGTEAFF
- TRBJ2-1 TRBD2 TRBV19 TGTGCCAGTAGTATTGTTCAGGGTTTGAACCTAGCGGGTAACAATGAGCAGTTCTTC CASSIVQGLNLAGNNEQFF
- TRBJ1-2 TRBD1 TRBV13 TGTGCCAGCAGCTCCCCCGGGACAGGGGTCGACTATGGCTACACCTTC CASSSPGTGVDYGYTF
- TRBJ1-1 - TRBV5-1 TGCGCCTCCCGCGGGGAAACTGAAGCTTTCTTT CASRGETEAFF
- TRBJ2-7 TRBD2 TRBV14 TGTGCCAGCAGCCGGGAGTTCGCGGGAGGGAGTTACGAGCAGTACTTC CASSREFAGGSYEQYF
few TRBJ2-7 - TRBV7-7 TGTGCCAGCAGCCCAACAACAGGGAACCACGAGCAGTACTTC CASSPTTGNHEQYF
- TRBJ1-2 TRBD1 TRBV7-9 TGTGCCAGCAGCAACGACAGGGGGTATGGCTACACCTTC CASSNDRGYGYTF
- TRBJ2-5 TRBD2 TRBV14 TGTGCCAGCAGCGGGACTAGCGGGTTGCACCCGCTGGGGACCCAGTACTTC CASSGTSGLHPLGTQYF
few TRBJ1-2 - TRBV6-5 TGTGCCAGCAGTTACTCGAGCGATGGCAAGTATGGCTACACCTTC CASSYSSDGKYGYTF
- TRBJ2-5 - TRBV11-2 TGTGCCAGCAGCTTCGAAATTTCGCAGGGGCGGGAGACCCAGTACTTC CASSFEISQGRETQYF
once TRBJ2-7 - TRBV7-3 TGTGCCAGCAGCCAGAACCCGGACCCCACCCCCTACGAGCAGTACTTC CASSQNPDPTPYEQYF
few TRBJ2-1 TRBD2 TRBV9 TGTGCCAGCAGCGTCGCGACTAGCGGGAGGGCCTTCCCGGCGCAGTTCTTC CASSVATSGRAFPAQFF
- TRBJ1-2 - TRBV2 TGTGCCAGCAGTGACGGGGGGAAGGTGGGCTACACCTTC CASSDGGKVGYTF
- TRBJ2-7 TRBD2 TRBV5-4 TGTGCCAGCAGCCAAGGGTCGGGGGGATACGAGCAGTACTTC CASSQGSGGYEQYF
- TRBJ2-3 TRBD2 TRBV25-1 TGTGCCACCGGGACTAGCGGGCCTAGCACAGATACGCAGTATTTT CATGTSGPSTDTQYF
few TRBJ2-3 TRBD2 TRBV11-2 TGTGCCAGCAGCTTGAACGGACTAGCCCACCCGACAGATACGCAGTATTTT CASSLNGLAHPTDTQYF
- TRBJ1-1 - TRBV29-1 TGCAGCGTTGGATGGGGCACTGAAGCTTTCTTT CSVGWGTEAFF
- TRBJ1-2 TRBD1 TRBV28 TGTGCCAGCAGTTTATTACCGCCCGGGACAGGGAGTGGCCACACCTTC CASSLLPPGTGSGHTF
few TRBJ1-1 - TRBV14 TGTGCCAGCAGCCAAAGACTGCTGAACACTGAAGCTTTCTTT CASSQRLLNTEAFF
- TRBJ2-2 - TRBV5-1 TGCGCCAGCAGCTTCGCCGGGGCCACCGGGGAGCTGTTTTTT CASSFAGATGELFF
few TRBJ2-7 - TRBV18 TGTGCCAGCTCCCCAAACAGGGTCTACGAGCAGTACTTC CASSPNRVYEQYF
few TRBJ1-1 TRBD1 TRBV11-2 TGTGCCAGCAGCTCTACAGGGGGCCGCACTGAAGCTTTCTTT CASSSTGGRTEAFF
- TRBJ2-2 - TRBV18 TGTGCCAGCTCACCATTGGACAGGAACACCGGGGAGCTGTTTTTT CASSPLDRNTGELFF
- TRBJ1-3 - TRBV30 TGTGCCTGGCCCGGGAGTAGGCGTATAAACACCATATATTTT CAWPGSRRINTIYF
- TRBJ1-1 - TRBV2 TGTGCCAGCACCCGGACAGAAGCTTTCTTT CASTRTEAFF
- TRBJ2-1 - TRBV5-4 TGTGCCACCTCTCAGACTAGGGGGGAATGGCGGCAGTTCTTC CATSQTRGEWRQFF
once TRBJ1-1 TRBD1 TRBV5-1 TGCGCCAGCAGCTTACTATCACCCGGGACAGGGGCCACTGAAGCTTTCTTT CASSLLSPGTGATEAFF
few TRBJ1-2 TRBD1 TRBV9 TGTGCCAGCAGCGTGGACCACCTAACAGGGGGCACTAACTATGGCTACACCTTC CASSVDHLTGGTNYGYTF
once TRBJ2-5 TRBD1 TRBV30 TGTGCCTGGGTACAGGGGGCAGCCGGGTTTCAAGAGACCCAGTACTTC CAWVQGAAGFQETQYF
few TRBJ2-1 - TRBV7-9 TGTGCCAGCAGCGAACAGGGTCCCCACAATGAGCAGTTCTTC CASSEQGPHNEQFF
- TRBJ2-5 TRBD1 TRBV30 TGTGCCTGGAGACGGGACAGGACCGAAGAGACCCAGTACTTC CAWRRDRTEETQYF
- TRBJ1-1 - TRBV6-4 TGTGCCAGACGGGACGAAAAAGGGGGTACTGAAGCTTTCTTT CARRDEKGGTEAFF
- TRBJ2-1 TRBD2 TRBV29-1 TGCAGCGTCCTTAGCGGGGCGAGCTCCTACAATGAGCAGTTCTTC CSVLSGASSYNEQFF
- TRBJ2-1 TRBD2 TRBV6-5 TGTGCCAGCAGTTATAGCCTAGCGGAGATTTACAATGAGCAGTTCTTC CASSYSLAEIYNEQFF
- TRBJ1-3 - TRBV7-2 TGTGCCAGCAGCTTATCGGGGTGGGACACCATATATTTT CASSLSGWDTIYF
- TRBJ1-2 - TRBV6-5 TGTGCCAGCAGTTACTCCTGGGGGGGATATGGCTACACCTTC CASSYSWGGYGYTF
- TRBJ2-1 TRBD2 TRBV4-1 TGCGCCAGCAGCCAAGAAGAGGTCGGACTAGCGGGAGACAATGAGCAGTTCTTC CASSQEEVGLAGDNEQFF
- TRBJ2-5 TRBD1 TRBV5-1 TGCGCCAGCAGCTTGGGGGTTTTGGGGACAGACCAAGAGACCCAGTACTTC CASSLGVLGTDQETQYF
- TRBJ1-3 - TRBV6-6 TGTGCCAGCAGACGTGGACAAGACTCTGGAAACACCATATATTTT CASRRGQDSGNTIYF
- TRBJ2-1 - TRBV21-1 TGTGCCAGCCGCCCAAGGGGAGGGCGCGCTGGGAATGAGCAGTTCTTC CASRPRGGRAGNEQFF
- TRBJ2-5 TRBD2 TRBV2 TGTGCCAGCAGTGAAGAGGGTAGCGGGAGTGGAGAGACCCAGTACTTC CASSEEGSGSGETQYF
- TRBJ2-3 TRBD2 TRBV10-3 TGTGCCATCAGAGGGACTAGCGGGAGTGATACGCAGTATTTT CAIRGTSGSDTQYF
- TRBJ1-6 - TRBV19 TGTGCCAGTAGTATAGCCGGGACTTATAATTCACCCCTCCACTTT CASSIAGTYNSPLHF